This entry lists 32 T cell receptor beta chains sequenced from one sample in a study of blood T cell repertoires in COVID-19. Clones were sequenced by immunoSEQ multiplex PCR, and TCRdb holds only the in-frame ones, with some missing. The sample carries 75,000 to 100,000 clones, approximately 86% recorded once. Sequencing was done on a sample of peripheral blood. The source of these receptors is a woman over 75 with acute or convalescent COVID-19.

The chain combines TRBV2 with TRBJ2-1, with D perhaps TRBD2 (5 bases). Germline V gives CDR1 SNHLY, CDR2 FYNNEI. This CDR3 comprises 15 residues. Deletions cut 6 bases from V and 6 bases from J, with 18 bases between. The DNA of the CDR3 is TGTGCCAGCAGGGTCAGCGGCTCCTCGTTCAATGAGCAGTTCTTC. Protein: CASRVSGSSFNEQFF.

The rearrangement links TRBV28 to TRBJ2-3, with D perhaps TRBD1 (6 bases). V was trimmed by 5 bases and J by 4 bases, leaving 13 bases between them. This CDR3 has 14 amino acids. CDR1 is MDHEN, CDR2 SYDVKM, per germline. CDR3 protein: CASSTGPRADTQYF. The CDR3 DNA follows: TGTGCCAGCAGTACAGGGCCCCGAGCAGATACGCAGTATTTT.

V usage is TRBV5-1 and J usage is TRBJ1-1, with TRBD1 identical over 8 bases. Germline CDR1 SGHRS, CDR2 YFSETQ. The V gene end was trimmed by 0 bases and the J gene end by 6 bases; junction bases not matched to a gene: 7. There are 15 residues in the CDR3. The chain's CDR3 is CASSLAQGAVSEAFF. CDR3 bases: TGCGCCAGCAGCTTGGCTCAGGGGGCGGTCTCTGAAGCTTTCTTT.

The CDR3 nucleotides read TGTGCCAGCAGCTTACAGCGGTACTCCTACAATGAGCAGTTCTTC. It is translated as CASSLQRYSYNEQFF. The gene calls are TRBV11-2 and TRBJ2-1; weak D call: TRBD2 (5 bases). V gave up 2 bases and J gave up 0 bases, with 8 bases separating them. This CDR3 is 15 amino acids long. Germline values: CDR1 SGHAT, CDR2 FQNNGV.

This sequence joins TRBV7-3 and TRBJ1-1; TRBD1 matches 9 bases. Germline values: CDR1 SGHTA, CDR2 FQGTGA. V lost 5 bases and J lost 1; bases outside the gene matches: 2. The CDR3 loop spans 14 amino acids. The CDR3 loop reads CASSMGQGNTEAFF. Here the CDR3 DNA reads TGTGCCAGCAGCATGGGACAGGGGAACACTGAAGCTTTCTTT.

V is TRBV11-2 and J is TRBJ1-4, with no clear D. V gave up 3 bases and J gave up 5 bases, with 10 bases separating them. The CDR3 spans 14 residues. CDR1 is SGHAT and CDR2 is FQNNGV in the germline V gene. CDR3: CASSFVGSNEKLFF. CDR3 nucleotide sequence: TGTGCCAGCAGCTTTGTCGGGTCGAATGAAAAACTGTTTTTT.

The chain carries TRBV7-8 and TRBJ1-5; D is unclear. Trimming removed 2 bases at V and 2 bases at J, with 10 bases between. The CDR3 loop spans 15 amino acids. CDR1 is SGHVS, CDR2 FQNEAQ, per germline. The CDR3 reads CASSLSLPGNQPQHF. The CDR3 DNA reads as TGTGCCAGCAGCTTATCCCTTCCAGGCAATCAGCCCCAGCATTTT.

The chain employs TRBV6-5 and TRBJ1-5, with 7 bases that match TRBD1. CDR1 and CDR2 (germline): MNHEY, SVGAGI. V dropped 6 bases and J dropped 0; count of bases not matched to a gene: 5. The CDR3 covers 15 residues. The CDR3 nucleotides are TGTGCCAGCAGAACCGGGACAGCTAGCAATCAGCCCCAGCATTTT. Encoded protein: CASRTGTASNQPQHF.

V and J are TRBV4-1 and TRBJ1-1, with TRBD1 as a possible D gene (5 bases). In germline, CDR1 is MGHRA, CDR2 YSYEKL. V was cut by 1 base and J by 8 bases, with 11 bases left in between. This CDR3 comprises 13 residues. CDR3 DNA sequence: TGCGCCAGCAGCCAAGTTGGCCACAGGGAAGCTTTCTTT. Translated: CASSQVGHREAFF.

The rearrangement links TRBV14 to TRBJ2-7; TRBD2 aligns across 8 bases. Germline CDR1 reads SGHDN; CDR2 reads FVKESK. The CDR3 is made up of 16 amino acids. Trimming removed 3 bases from V and 0 bases from J; junction bases left unmatched: 7. CDR3 in DNA: TGTGCCAGCAGCCACCCACTAGCGGAGAGCTCCTACGAGCAGTACTTC. Translation gives CASSHPLAESSYEQYF.

The V gene is TRBV12-5, the J gene TRBJ2-7; TRBD1 matches at 10 bases. Germline V gene lookup returns CDR1 LGHNT and CDR2 FRNRAP. Germline trimming cut 2 bases from V and 0 bases from J; bases unmatched to any gene: 1. The CDR3 totals 15 residues. CDR3 in DNA: TGTGCTAGTGGTTTGCGGGACAGGGGCTCCTACGAGCAGTACTTC. Protein sequence: CASGLRDRGSYEQYF.

The gene calls are TRBV4-2 and TRBJ2-7; unclear D gene. Germline-derived CDR1 and CDR2 are LGHNA and YNFKEQ. CDR3 length equals 11 residues. V gave up 6 bases and J gave up 5 bases, with 8 bases separating them. Here the CDR3 reads CASREANEQYF. The DNA of the CDR3 is TGTGCCAGCAGAGAGGCTAACGAGCAGTACTTC.

The chain combines TRBV18 with TRBJ2-5, with D unresolved. Germline loops: CDR1 KGHSH, CDR2 LQKENI. This CDR3 is 13 amino acids long. The V gene lost 3 bases and the J gene lost 1 base, with 6 bases spanning the gap. CDR3 in DNA: TGTGCCAGCTCACCTGGCCGCCAAGAGACCCAGTACTTC. This codes for CASSPGRQETQYF.

The chain carries TRBV29-1 and TRBJ2-5; 9 nucleotides line up with TRBD1. The V gene end was trimmed by 4 bases and the J gene end by 4 bases; junction bases not matched to a gene: 7. The CDR3 is 14 residues long. The germline gives CDR1 SQVTM, CDR2 ANQGSEA. The DNA of the CDR3 is TGCAGCGTTGTAGAGAGGACAGGGGTAGAGACCCAGTACTTC. As protein: CSVVERTGVETQYF.

This clone was found once. Other DNA sequences within the sample encode an identical CDR3. The chain joins TRBV19 to TRBJ2-6, with 8 bases identical to TRBD1. Germline V CDR1 and CDR2: LNHDA, SQIVND (reference sequence). V gave up 4 bases and J gave up 4 bases; unmatched junction bases: 3. The CDR3 is 15 residues long. CDR3 sequence reads: CASSRTGSGANVLTF. In DNA form, the CDR3 reads TGTGCCAGTAGTAGGACAGGGTCAGGGGCCAACGTCCTGACTTTC. The full variable domain, with the rest looked up from reference TRBV19 and TRBJ2-6, is DGGITQSPKYLFRKEGQNVTLSCEQNLNHDAMYWYRQDPGQGLRLIYYSQIVNDFQKGDIAEGYSVSREKKESFPLTVTSAQKNPTAFYLCASSRTGSGANVLTFGAGSRLTVL.

This chain uses TRBV3-1 (or the pseudogene TRBV3-2) with TRBJ2-3, with TRBD2 matching over 11 bases. The CDR3 extends over 15 amino acids. The germline gives CDR1 LGHDT, CDR2 YNNKEL (reference sequence). V shed 0 bases, J shed 6 bases, and the junction held 2 bases outside the gene matches. In DNA, the CDR3 is TGTGCCAGCAGCCAAGAACTAGCGGGGGCGGATACGCAGTATTTT. Residues: CASSQELAGADTQYF.

V gene TRBV5-4 combines with J gene TRBJ1-1; 7 bases map to TRBD1. The CDR3 extends over 14 amino acids. J lost 3 bases, V lost 3 bases, and 5 bases had no gene match. Germline V CDR1 and CDR2: SGHNT, YYREEE (reference sequence). The CDR3 loop reads CASSYRDSYTEAFF. The CDR3 bases are TGTGCCAGCAGCTACAGGGACAGTTACACTGAAGCTTTCTTT.

The V gene is TRBV5-1, the J gene TRBJ1-1; 8 nucleotides align to TRBD1. CDR1 is SGHRS, CDR2 YFSETQ, per germline. J lost 4 bases, V lost 2 bases, and 4 bases had no gene match. This CDR3 has 14 residues. The CDR3 region has the DNA TGCGCCAGCAGCTTCGATACAGGGGGCACTGAAGCTTTCTTT. Protein sequence: CASSFDTGGTEAFF.

The sample holds one count of this clone. V and J are TRBV4-3 and TRBJ1-5, with D unclear. The CDR3 totals 14 residues. Germline CDR1 is LGHNA and CDR2 is YSLEER. The V end was cut by 1 base, the J end by 5 bases, with 9 bases between. CDR3 in DNA: TGCGCCAGCAGCCAAGCGAGAGAAGATCAGCCCCAGCATTTT. Translation gives CASSQAREDQPQHF.

The chain carries TRBV19 and TRBJ2-5; tentative D call: TRBD1 (5 bases). CDR1 and CDR2 (germline): LNHDA, SQIVND (reference sequence). V was cut by 7 bases and J by 3 bases, with 12 bases left in between. The CDR3 has 13 amino acids. This chain's CDR3 is CASMSGAEETQYF. In DNA form, the CDR3 reads TGTGCCAGTATGAGTGGGGCGGAAGAGACCCAGTACTTC.

This chain joins TRBV18 and TRBJ2-7; D may be TRBD1 (6 bases). The CDR3 has 17 amino acids. Trimming shortened V by 3 bases and J by 2 bases, and 20 bases separated the two germline ends. The germline V gene has CDR1 KGHSH and CDR2 LQKENI. CDR3: CASSPSNGTPRPYEQYF. The CDR3 DNA reads TGTGCCAGCTCACCGAGTAACGGGACACCCAGGCCCTACGAGCAGTACTTC.

The chain has TRBV7-6 and TRBJ2-2, with 8 bases aligning to TRBD2. There are 16 residues in the CDR3. Germline lookup yields CDR1 SGHVS and CDR2 FNYEAQ. Trimming took 5 bases from V and 6 from J; bases not matched to a gene: 11. In DNA, the CDR3 is TGTGCCAGCAGCCGGGGGGCGGGAGGATTGGCCGGGGAGCTGTTTTTT. Protein sequence: CASSRGAGGLAGELFF.

The V and J genes are TRBV5-1 and TRBJ2-2; 10 nucleotides line up with TRBD2. The CDR3 loop spans 15 amino acids. Unmatched junction bases numbered 3, after V lost 4 bases and J lost 3 bases. CDR1 SGHRS and CDR2 YFSETQ come from the germline V gene. The CDR3 reads CASSRLAGDTGELFF. DNA of the CDR3: TGCGCCAGCAGCCGCCTAGCGGGAGACACCGGGGAGCTGTTTTTT. The full variable domain, in which reference TRBV5-1 and TRBJ2-2 provide the parts outside the CDR3, is KAGVTQTPRYLIKTRGQQVTLSCSPISGHRSVSWYQQTPGQGLQFLFEYFSETQRNKGNFPGRFSGRQFSNSRSEMNVSTLELGDSALYLCASSRLAGDTGELFFGEGSRLTVL.

This chain joins TRBV7-6 and TRBJ1-3, with a weak D call TRBD1 (5 bases). This CDR3 is built from 15 residues. Trimming removed 0 bases at V and 2 bases at J, with 8 bases between. The germline V gene has CDR1 SGHVS and CDR2 FNYEAQ. This CDR3 is CASSLAGRAGNTIYF. For the CDR3, the DNA is TGTGCCAGCAGCTTAGCGGGCAGGGCTGGAAACACCATATATTTT.

V gene TRBV7-8 combines with J gene TRBJ2-7; 8 bases map to TRBD1. Germline CDR1 SGHVS, CDR2 FQNEAQ. This CDR3 has 15 amino acids. With 5 bases clipped from V and 3 bases from J, the junction kept 9 bases outside the gene matches. This CDR3 reads CASSPKGTGFYEQYF. CDR3 in DNA: TGTGCCAGCAGCCCAAAGGGGACAGGTTTCTACGAGCAGTACTTC.

V gene TRBV18 combines with J gene TRBJ2-1; TRBD2 aligns across 7 bases. CDR1 is KGHSH and CDR2 is LQKENI in the germline V gene. The CDR3 length is 15 residues. J gave up 7 bases and V 1 base, and 7 bases lay outside the gene matches. The CDR3 sequence: CASSPLPGGRNEQFF. The CDR3 region has the DNA TGTGCCAGCTCACCACTGCCCGGGGGGAGGAATGAGCAGTTCTTC.

The rearrangement links TRBV28 to TRBJ2-7; D gene ambiguous. The CDR3 has 12 amino acids. V was pared by 4 bases and J by 3 bases, with 7 bases between. Germline V CDR1 and CDR2: MDHEN, SYDVKM. This chain's CDR3 is CASSSPRYEQYF. The CDR3 nucleotides read TGTGCCAGCAGTTCCCCGCGCTACGAGCAGTACTTC.

The rearrangement uses TRBV29-1 and TRBJ2-5; TRBD1 matches at 7 bases. Trimming removed 6 bases from V and 1 base from J; junction bases left unmatched: 8. Looked up from germline, CDR1 is SQVTM and CDR2 is ANQGSEA. The CDR3 runs 14 residues. The CDR3 is CSVRTGTVQETQYF. The CDR3 coding sequence is TGCAGCGTACGGACCGGGACAGTCCAAGAGACCCAGTACTTC. The full variable domain, rest sourced from reference TRBV29-1 and TRBJ2-5, is SAVISQKPSRDICQRGTSLTIQCQVDSQVTMMFWYRQQPGQSLTLIATANQGSEATYESGFVIDKFPISRPNLTFSTLTVSNMSPEDSSIYLCSVRTGTVQETQYFGPGTRLLVL.

The chain carries TRBV7-9 and TRBJ2-1, with 8 bases lining up with TRBD2. Germline-derived CDR1 and CDR2 are SEHNR and FQNEAQ (reference sequence). Unmatched junction bases numbered 4, after V lost 5 bases and J lost 4 bases. This CDR3 region has 14 residues. CDR3 region: CASSPGTRYNEQFF. The CDR3 region has the DNA TGTGCCAGCAGCCCAGGGACTAGGTACAATGAGCAGTTCTTC.

The rearrangement links TRBV28 to TRBJ2-1, with TRBD2 matching over 9 bases. The V and J ends lost 4 bases and 13 bases, in that order; junction bases with no gene match: 5. CDR1 and CDR2 (germline): MDHEN, SYDVKM. CDR3 length: 12 residues. As DNA, the CDR3 is TGTGCCAGCAGTTCGGGACTAGCTCAACAGTTCTTC. Its translation: CASSSGLAQQFF.

In nucleotides, the CDR3 is TGTGCCTGGGATACTCCTGGCGGGAGGTTTCGTTATACGCAGTATTTT. Its translation is CAWDTPGGRFRYTQYF. The J gene is TRBJ2-3, the V gene TRBV30; 8 bases line up with TRBD2. V was clipped by 5 bases and J by 7 bases; unmatched bases: 17. The CDR3 consists of 16 residues. Germline CDR1 and CDR2: GTSNPN and SVGIG (reference sequence). Complete variable domain (other parts from reference TRBV30 and TRBJ2-3): SQTIHQWPATLVQPVGSPLSLECTVEGTSNPNLYWYRQAAGRGLQLLFYSVGIGQISSEVPQNLSASRPQDRQFILSSKKLLLSDSGFYLCAWDTPGGRFRYTQYFGPGTRLTVL.

With respect to this clone: This sample also contains other DNA sequences that code for the same CDR3. The chain employs TRBV5-1 and TRBJ2-2; D possibly corresponds to TRBD1 (6 bases). The CDR3 runs to 14 residues. The germline V gene encodes CDR1 SGHRS and CDR2 YFSETQ. V was pared by 0 bases and J by 5 bases, with 8 bases between. The CDR3 sequence: CASSLAQGTGELFF. CDR3 coding DNA: TGCGCCAGCAGCTTGGCACAGGGAACCGGGGAGCTGTTTTTT.